This T cell receptor beta chain derives from a study of CD8 T cells in Susac syndrome. RNA, at about 0.5 to 1 ug, was reverse transcribed with random hexamers. An immunoSEQ multiplex PCR amplified TCR beta CDR3 over 54 Vbeta and 13 Jbeta. TCRdb ran MiXCR on the immunoSEQ multiplex PCR reads and lists one entry per CDR3 protein. The table shows about 300,000 distinct CDR3 sequences, with about 82% occurring only once. Purification of the CD8+ and CD4+ T cells relied on negative isolation, and TEMRA cells underwent FACS enrichment. Germline CDR1 reads MNHEY; CDR2 reads SVGAGI. Trimming cost V 4 bases and J 9 bases, with 16 bases left between them. This CDR3 comprises 14 residues.

This clonotype was obtained from a human donor with multiple sclerosis. V is TRBV6-5 and J is TRBJ2-1; D may be TRBD1 (6 bases). The sequencing input was CD8+ T cells from PBMCs. The CDR3 nucleotides read TGTGCCAGCAGTTGGGGTTCAGGGGCGGGTGAGCAGTTCTTC. It is translated as CASSWGSGAGEQFF.